The 27 T cell receptor beta chains given below trace back to one sample, sequenced in a study of PD-L1 blockade in urothelial cancer. The time point is: pretreatment peripheral blood. Using immunoSEQ multiplex PCR, the repertoire was profiled, and TCRdb retains in-frame clones only, with some absent. Of 90,000 or so clones listed, 70% to 90% are singletons. This specimen consisted of PBMCs, obtained around atezolizumab (anti-PD-L1) treatment. The receptor source for this set is a woman of 80 years or more with urothelial cancer.

V gene TRBV6-4 combines with J gene TRBJ1-2; D is uncertain. CDR3 length: 13 amino acids. V dropped 2 bases and J dropped 7 bases, with 11 bases sitting between them. CDR1 and CDR2 (germline): MRHNA, SNTAGT. The DNA for the CDR3 is TGTGCCAGCAGTGACAGGCAGGTGGGTGGCTACACCTTC. Translation gives CASSDRQVGGYTF.

The chain has TRBV7-2 and TRBJ1-2, with TRBD1 identical over 8 bases. This CDR3 is 15 amino acids long. CDR1 and CDR2 (germline): SGHTA, FQGNSA. With V trimmed by 1 base and J by 6 bases, 7 bases remained unmatched. CDR3 residues: CASSLVLRGRNGYTF. In nucleotides, the CDR3 is TGTGCCAGCAGCTTAGTACTCAGGGGGCGTAATGGCTACACCTTC.

V gene TRBV29-1 combines with J gene TRBJ2-2; a possible D gene is TRBD1 (5 bases). Germline loops: CDR1 SQVTM, CDR2 ANQGSEA. The CDR3 sequence is 13 residues long. V lost 4 bases and J lost 1, with 7 bases in between. The CDR3 DNA reads TGCAGCGTTGTCACAGGGAACACCGGGGAGCTGTTTTTT. Protein product: CSVVTGNTGELFF.

J is TRBJ2-2 and V is TRBV5-4, with 7 bases lining up with TRBD2. V shed 3 bases and J 6 bases; nucleotides not matched to a gene: 14. The CDR3 is 17 residues long. CDR1 SGHNT and CDR2 YYREEE come from the germline V gene (reference sequence). The CDR3, as DNA: TGTGCCAGCAGCTCACTGGGACCGGGACTATCGTCCGGGGAGCTGTTTTTT. Translation gives CASSSLGPGLSSGELFF.

This chain uses TRBV27 with TRBJ2-3; the match to TRBD2 covers 7 bases. The germline V gene encodes CDR1 MNHEY and CDR2 SMNVEV (reference sequence). With V trimmed by 9 bases and J by 5 bases, 5 bases remained unmatched. This CDR3 region has 12 residues. The CDR3 protein is CASRVAGDTQYF. The CDR3 DNA reads TGTGCCAGTCGCGTAGCGGGAGATACGCAGTATTTT.

This sequence joins TRBV6-6 and TRBJ1-5, with 8 bases matching TRBD1. CDR3 length: 16 amino acids. The ends lost 6 bases at V and 2 bases at J; junction bases unmatched: 9. Germline V gene lookup returns CDR1 MNHNY and CDR2 SVGAGI (reference sequence). CDR3 residues: CASREPPGQGNQPQHF. The CDR3 coding sequence is TGTGCCAGCAGGGAACCCCCGGGACAGGGCAATCAGCCCCAGCATTTT.

The gene calls are TRBV5-1 and TRBJ2-1, with TRBD2 identical over 13 bases. In germline, CDR1 is SGHRS, CDR2 YFSETQ. CDR3 length: 16 amino acids. J was trimmed by 5 bases and V by 0 bases; bases with no gene match: 2. CDR3 loop: CASSLEGLAGDNEQFF. CDR3 nucleotides: TGCGCCAGCAGCTTGGAAGGACTAGCGGGAGACAATGAGCAGTTCTTC. Looking up the rest from reference TRBV5-1 and TRBJ2-1 gives the full variable domain: KAGVTQTPRYLIKTRGQQVTLSCSPISGHRSVSWYQQTPGQGLQFLFEYFSETQRNKGNFPGRFSGRQFSNSRSEMNVSTLELGDSALYLCASSLEGLAGDNEQFFGPGTRLTVL.

The chain combines TRBV27 with TRBJ1-1; D is undetermined. V dropped 3 bases and J dropped 4 bases, with 9 bases sitting between them. Per the germline V gene, CDR1 is MNHEY and CDR2 is SMNVEV (reference sequence). This CDR3 has 13 amino acids. This CDR3 is CASSFGLGTEAFF. The CDR3 DNA sequence: TGTGCCAGCAGTTTCGGGTTGGGCACTGAAGCTTTCTTT.

The chain links TRBV2 to TRBJ2-1; D perhaps matches TRBD2 (5 bases). This CDR3 comprises 15 residues. Per the germline V gene, CDR1 is SNHLY and CDR2 is FYNNEI. V lost 4 bases, J lost 2 bases, and 12 bases lay in between. The CDR3 nucleotides read TGTGCCAGCAGTGCCGCTAGCCGAACCTACAATGAGCAGTTCTTC. Translating it yields CASSAASRTYNEQFF. Supplemented by reference TRBV2 and TRBJ2-1, the full variable domain reads EPEVTQTPSHQVTQMGQEVILRCVPISNHLYFYWYRQILGQKVEFLVSFYNNEISEKSEIFDDQFSVERPDGSNFTLKIRSTKLEDSAMYFCASSAASRTYNEQFFGPGTRLTVL.

The chain links TRBV28 to TRBJ2-5; 9 bases align to TRBD1. In germline, CDR1 is MDHEN, CDR2 SYDVKM. With V trimmed by 6 bases and J by 6 bases, 8 bases remained unmatched. The CDR3 sequence is 14 residues long. The CDR3 spells CASSLGQGFKTQYF. The CDR3 coding sequence is TGTGCCAGCAGCCTCGGACAGGGGTTTAAGACCCAGTACTTC.

Turning to this clone: The germline gene is not matched at one end of the junction; a read error may be the cause. V gene TRBV18 combines with J gene TRBJ2-2, with D hard to call. The CDR3 has 16 residues. Germline loops: CDR1 KGHSH, CDR2 LQKENI. CDR3 DNA sequence: TGTGCCAGCTCCCCACGAAGCGTGGCGAACACCGGGGAGCTGTTTTTT. This translates into CASSPRSVANTGELFF.

The chain has TRBV28 and TRBJ2-1; D is perhaps TRBD1 (5 bases). This CDR3 has 14 residues. Germline-derived CDR1 and CDR2 are MDHEN and SYDVKM. The V gene lost 7 bases and the J gene lost 2 bases, with 12 bases spanning the gap. The CDR3 loop reads CASTAGYTYNEQFF. CDR3 nucleotide sequence: TGTGCCAGCACCGCAGGGTACACCTACAATGAGCAGTTCTTC.

The chain uses TRBV18 and TRBJ2-1; D might be TRBD1 (7 bases). CDR1 and CDR2 from the germline V gene are KGHSH and LQKENI. The CDR3 length is 16 residues. The V end lost 6 bases, the J end lost 6 bases, and 21 bases lay between the germline ends. This CDR3 reads CASSRDQGGDVNEQFF. DNA for the CDR3: TGTGCCAGCTCCCGCGACCAGGGGGGAGATGTCAATGAGCAGTTCTTC.

This chain connects TRBV4-2 to TRBJ1-5, with D maybe TRBD1 (6 bases). This CDR3 has 17 residues. Deletions cut 0 bases from V and 3 bases from J, with 15 bases between. Germline assignment: CDR1 LGHNA and CDR2 YNFKEQ. The CDR3 loop reads CASSQDLSLGANQPQHF. CDR3 DNA: TGTGCCAGCAGCCAAGATTTGTCCCTGGGGGCCAATCAGCCCCAGCATTTT.

This sequence joins TRBV11-2 and TRBJ2-7; D gene ambiguous. The V end lost 2 bases, the J end lost 1 base, and 12 bases lay between the germline ends. Germline CDR1 SGHAT, CDR2 FQNNGV. This CDR3 has 15 residues. The CDR3 here is CASSLYSAASYEQYF. The CDR3 bases are TGTGCCAGCAGCTTATACTCGGCGGCTTCCTACGAGCAGTACTTC.

In this sample, this clone turned up once. V gene TRBV30 combines with J gene TRBJ1-5; tentative D call: TRBD1 (5 bases). CDR1 is GTSNPN, CDR2 SVGIG, per germline (reference sequence). The CDR3 contains 13 residues. Trimming took off 2 bases at V and 16 bases at J, with 21 bases between the two ends. The CDR3, as DNA: TGTGCCTGGAGTACCCGACGGGGGGAATCAAGACATTTT. Protein product: CAWSTRRGESRHF.

The chain joins TRBV25-1 to TRBJ2-7; D possibly corresponds to TRBD1 (6 bases). CDR3 length: 11 residues. Germline CDR1 is MGHDK and CDR2 is SYGVNS. The ends were cut back, 6 bases at V and 7 bases at J, with 10 bases in the middle. The CDR3 bases are TGTGCCAGCAGACAGGGCTGGGAGCAGTACTTC. It specifies CASRQGWEQYF.

V usage is TRBV18 and J usage is TRBJ1-2; 8 nucleotides match TRBD1. Germline lookup yields CDR1 KGHSH and CDR2 LQKENI. The CDR3 is 19 residues long. Trimming cost V 1 base and J 8 bases; bases outside gene matches: 21. DNA of the CDR3: TGTGCCAGCTCACCACTCGCCCTGGACCCGATGCAGGGGGCGGCAGGCTACACCTTC. Its translation: CASSPLALDPMQGAAGYTF.

The chain combines TRBV7-9 with TRBJ2-1; perhaps TRBD1 as D (6 bases). Trimming took off 1 base at V and 6 bases at J, with 10 bases between the two ends. The CDR3 is 14 amino acids. Per germline, CDR1 SEHNR and CDR2 FQNEAQ (reference sequence). The CDR3 spells CASSLEAGVNEQFF. The CDR3, as DNA: TGTGCCAGCAGCTTAGAGGCAGGGGTCAATGAGCAGTTCTTC.

The chain combines TRBV5-4 with TRBJ1-4, with D tentatively TRBD1 (5 bases). This CDR3 spans 14 amino acids. V was pared by 4 bases and J by 3 bases, with 10 bases between. Germline CDR1 reads SGHNT; CDR2 reads YYREEE (reference sequence). The CDR3: CASSMGGANEKLFF. CDR3 coding DNA: TGTGCCAGCAGCATGGGGGGAGCTAATGAAAAACTGTTTTTT.

V and J are TRBV28 and TRBJ2-3, with a possible D match to TRBD1 (6 bases). Deletions cut 3 bases from V and 0 bases from J, with 10 bases between. Germline assignment: CDR1 MDHEN and CDR2 SYDVKM. This CDR3 comprises 15 residues. CDR3 DNA sequence: TGTGCCAGCAGTTTTCGACAGGCGAGCACAGATACGCAGTATTTT. It yields the protein CASSFRQASTDTQYF.

The rearrangement links TRBV28 to TRBJ1-2; possible D gene TRBD1, 6 bases. There are 12 residues in the CDR3. Germline V gene sequence: CDR1 MDHEN, CDR2 SYDVKM. V was shortened by 5 bases and J by 4 bases, with 8 bases between the two germline ends. The CDR3, as DNA: TGTGCCAGCAGTCCGGACAGCTATGGCTACACCTTC. Its protein is CASSPDSYGYTF.

The chain employs TRBV19 and TRBJ1-5, with D perhaps TRBD1 (5 bases). In germline, CDR1 is LNHDA, CDR2 SQIVND (reference sequence). The CDR3 has 14 residues. Trimming removed 5 bases from V and 6 bases from J, with 14 bases in between. The chain's CDR3 is CASSASQGSQPQHF. The CDR3 nucleotides read TGTGCCAGTAGTGCATCCCAGGGATCTCAGCCCCAGCATTTT.

This clone appeared once. The chain employs TRBV25-1 and TRBJ1-2; D is unclear. The germline gives CDR1 MGHDK, CDR2 SYGVNS. V gave up 3 bases and J gave up 7 bases, with 18 bases separating them. CDR3 size: 15 residues. The CDR3 protein is CASSEYLEDSIGYTF. For the CDR3, the DNA is TGTGCCAGCAGTGAGTATTTAGAGGACTCTATTGGCTACACCTTC.

The gene calls are TRBV6-1 and TRBJ2-7; possible D gene TRBD2, 5 bases. The CDR3 consists of 12 residues. Trimming cost V 5 bases and J 4 bases, with 9 bases left between them. CDR1 and CDR2 (germline): MNHNS, SASEGT. CDR3 nucleotides: TGTGCCAGCAGTTTGGGAGTTTACGAGCAGTACTTC. It yields the protein CASSLGVYEQYF.

The V and J genes are TRBV7-2 and TRBJ1-2, with a possible D match to TRBD1 (6 bases). V gave up 5 bases and J gave up 10 bases, with 11 bases separating them. The CDR3 has 11 amino acids. CDR1 SGHTA and CDR2 FQGNSA come from the germline V gene. The CDR3 nucleotides read TGTGCCAGCAGCGCCCGACAGGACTACACCTTC. It codes for CASSARQDYTF. The entire variable domain, with the rest obtained from reference TRBV7-2 and TRBJ1-2, is as follows: GAGVSQSPSNKVTEKGKDVELRCDPISGHTALYWYRQSLGQGLEFLIYFQGNSAPDKSGLPSDRFSAERTGGSVSTLTIQRTQQEDSAVYLCASSARQDYTFGSGTRLTVV.

The chain carries TRBV27 and TRBJ2-7; TRBD2 matches 12 bases. V gave up 5 bases and J gave up 2 bases; unmatched junction bases: 7. CDR1 MNHEY and CDR2 SMNVEV come from the germline V gene (reference sequence). The CDR3 spans 16 residues. The CDR3 loop is CASSPRTSGKPYEQYF. CDR3 DNA sequence: TGTGCCAGCAGTCCCCGGACTAGCGGGAAACCCTACGAGCAGTACTTC.